Listed below are T cell receptor beta chains from one sample, sequenced in a study of blood T cell repertoires in COVID-19. Here immunoSEQ multiplex PCR was the method, and the copy in TCRdb shows in-frame clones only, minus some. This table holds 130,000 or so clones, 60% to 85% found once. Source material: peripheral blood. These receptors were obtained from a man aged 45-60 years with acute or convalescent COVID-19. CDR3s include the opening cysteine and the closing phenylalanine or tryptophan. The D gene is left open where the match is weak. Rows may omit the clone size; those that give it use once, few, many or a size class.

clone size: .; J gene: TRBJ1-2; V gene: TRBV28; D gene: .; CDR3 DNA: TGTGCCAACGTTGGACAGCATAACTATGGCTACACCTTC; CDR3 protein: CANVGQHNYGYTF
clone size: .; J gene: TRBJ2-2; V gene: TRBV20-1; D gene: .; CDR3 DNA: TGCAGTGCTAGGACTTCCGGGGAGCTGTTTTTT; CDR3 protein: CSARTSGELFF
clone size: .; J gene: TRBJ2-1; V gene: TRBV7-9; D gene: .; CDR3 DNA: TGTGCCAGCAGCCAATCGGAGGGCTTTTACAATGAGCAGTTCTTC; CDR3 protein: CASSQSEGFYNEQFF
clone size: .; J gene: TRBJ1-1; V gene: TRBV2; D gene: .; CDR3 DNA: TGTGCCAGGAGGAAACTCAAGAACACTGAAGCTTTCTTT; CDR3 protein: CARRKLKNTEAFF
clone size: .; J gene: TRBJ2-5; V gene: TRBV10-3; D gene: TRBD2; CDR3 DNA: TGTGCCATCAGTGTGGCGGGGGAAGAGACCCAGTACTTC; CDR3 protein: CAISVAGEETQYF
clone size: few; J gene: TRBJ2-5; V gene: TRBV7-9; D gene: TRBD1; CDR3 DNA: TGTGCCGCACAGGGGCAAGAGACCCAGTACTTC; CDR3 protein: CAAQGQETQYF
clone size: .; J gene: TRBJ1-2; V gene: TRBV5-1; D gene: .; CDR3 DNA: TGCGCCAGCAGCTTCCTGGAAGGTACGGGAGGCTACACCTTC; CDR3 protein: CASSFLEGTGGYTF
clone size: .; J gene: TRBJ2-3; V gene: TRBV11-2; D gene: TRBD2; CDR3 DNA: TGTGCCAGCAGCTTAGGGGCTAGCGGGGGCCATACGCAGTATTTT; CDR3 protein: CASSLGASGGHTQYF
clone size: .; J gene: TRBJ2-7; V gene: TRBV6-5; D gene: .; CDR3 DNA: TGTGCCAGCAGCGAGACATCCTTAGGACACCAATTC; CDR3 protein: CASSETSLGHQF
clone size: .; J gene: TRBJ1-6; V gene: TRBV19; D gene: .; CDR3 DNA: TGTGCCAGTACCCCAGGTGCAGAATCGAATTCACCCCTCCACTTT; CDR3 protein: CASTPGAESNSPLHF
clone size: .; J gene: TRBJ1-2; V gene: TRBV7-2; D gene: .; CDR3 DNA: TGTGCCAGCAGCTTAATCCAGGGTGTAGGCTATGGCTACACCTTC; CDR3 protein: CASSLIQGVGYGYTF
clone size: few; J gene: TRBJ1-1; V gene: TRBV15; D gene: TRBD1; CDR3 DNA: TGTGCCACCAGCAGAGATCCGACAGGGCCCCCCACTGAAGCTTTCTTT; CDR3 protein: CATSRDPTGPPTEAFF
clone size: .; J gene: TRBJ1-1; V gene: TRBV9; D gene: .; CDR3 DNA: TGTGCCAGCAGCGTAGACGGGGGGGAAGGAAACACTGAAGCTTTCTTT; CDR3 protein: CASSVDGGEGNTEAFF
clone size: .; J gene: TRBJ1-3; V gene: TRBV5-1; D gene: TRBD1; CDR3 DNA: TGCGCCAGCAGCCCAGGGGGAGACTCTGGAAACACCATATATTTT; CDR3 protein: CASSPGGDSGNTIYF
clone size: .; J gene: TRBJ2-3; V gene: TRBV18; D gene: .; CDR3 DNA: TGTGCCAGCTCACCACCGGGGCGCGGTGGAGATACGCAGTATTTT; CDR3 protein: CASSPPGRGGDTQYF
clone size: .; J gene: TRBJ1-1; V gene: TRBV6-4; D gene: TRBD1; CDR3 DNA: TGTGCCAGCAGTGCGACAGGGTCTGGCACTGAAGCTTTCTTT; CDR3 protein: CASSATGSGTEAFF
clone size: .; J gene: TRBJ1-4; V gene: TRBV18; D gene: .; CDR3 DNA: TGTGCCAGCTCACCGGCGGCAGTTAATGAAAAACTGTTTTTT; CDR3 protein: CASSPAAVNEKLFF
clone size: few; J gene: TRBJ2-3; V gene: TRBV27; D gene: .; CDR3 DNA: TGTGCCAGCACTAGCCCACCAGATACGCAGTATTTT; CDR3 protein: CASTSPPDTQYF
clone size: .; J gene: TRBJ1-2; V gene: TRBV12-5; D gene: .; CDR3 DNA: TGTGCTAGTGGTTCCGACCGGGGGGGCGTAGATGGCTACACCTTC; CDR3 protein: CASGSDRGGVDGYTF
clone size: .; J gene: TRBJ2-1; V gene: TRBV4-1; D gene: .; CDR3 DNA: TGCGCCAGCAGCCAAGGGGGGCCGGGGAGCTCCTACAATGAGCAGTTCTTC; CDR3 protein: CASSQGGPGSSYNEQFF
clone size: few; J gene: TRBJ1-2; V gene: TRBV12-3/TRBV12-4; D gene: .; CDR3 DNA: TGTGCCAGCAGTCCCTCGGTTAACTATGGCTACACCTTC; CDR3 protein: CASSPSVNYGYTF
clone size: few; J gene: TRBJ2-2; V gene: TRBV5-5; D gene: TRBD2; CDR3 DNA: TGTGCCAGCAGCCCTAGCGGTTCGAACACCGGGGAGCTGTTTTTT; CDR3 protein: CASSPSGSNTGELFF
clone size: .; J gene: TRBJ1-5; V gene: TRBV2; D gene: .; CDR3 DNA: TGTGCCAGCAGTGAGGGGGGTAGTCAGCCCCAGCATTTT; CDR3 protein: CASSEGGSQPQHF
clone size: .; J gene: TRBJ1-1; V gene: TRBV19; D gene: .; CDR3 DNA: TGTGCCACCGGGGTGGCTGAAGCTTTCTTT; CDR3 protein: CATGVAEAFF
clone size: .; J gene: TRBJ2-1; V gene: TRBV5-5; D gene: .; CDR3 DNA: TGTGCCAGCAGCTACGACACGAGCTCCTACAATGAGCAGTTCTTC; CDR3 protein: CASSYDTSSYNEQFF
clone size: .; J gene: TRBJ2-3; V gene: TRBV29-1; D gene: TRBD2; CDR3 DNA: TGCAGCGTCTCAGCGGGGGGCGCAGATACGCAGTATTTT; CDR3 protein: CSVSAGGADTQYF
clone size: .; J gene: TRBJ1-2; V gene: TRBV7-9; D gene: TRBD1; CDR3 DNA: TGTGCCAGCAGCCCACGGGACAGCTATGGCTACACCTTC; CDR3 protein: CASSPRDSYGYTF
clone size: .; J gene: TRBJ1-6; V gene: TRBV19; D gene: .; CDR3 DNA: TGTGCCAGTAGCCTCGTGGGGGACACTAATTCACCCCTCCACTTT; CDR3 protein: CASSLVGDTNSPLHF
clone size: .; J gene: TRBJ1-1; V gene: TRBV30; D gene: .; CDR3 DNA: TGTGCCTGGAGCCGGGGTTATACTACTGAAGCTTTCTTT; CDR3 protein: CAWSRGYTTEAFF
clone size: .; J gene: TRBJ2-3; V gene: TRBV5-1; D gene: TRBD1; CDR3 DNA: TGCGCCAGCAGCCCGAGGACAGGGGGCACAGATACGCAGTATTTT; CDR3 protein: CASSPRTGGTDTQYF
clone size: .; J gene: TRBJ1-2; V gene: TRBV5-8; D gene: .; CDR3 DNA: TGTGCCAGCAGCTTGAGACAGGATGGCTACACCTTC; CDR3 protein: CASSLRQDGYTF
clone size: .; J gene: TRBJ1-3; V gene: TRBV23-1; D gene: .; CDR3 DNA: TGCGCCAGCAGTCAATCGGAAAGGGGTGGAAACACCATATATTTT; CDR3 protein: CASSQSERGGNTIYF
clone size: .; J gene: TRBJ1-4; V gene: TRBV6-5; D gene: .; CDR3 DNA: TGTGCCAGCAGTCACATTGCAACTAATGAAAAACTGTTTTTT; CDR3 protein: CASSHIATNEKLFF
clone size: once; J gene: TRBJ1-3; V gene: TRBV29-1; D gene: TRBD1; CDR3 DNA: TGCAGCGTTATTCAGGGGGCTTTTGGAAACACCATATATTTT; CDR3 protein: CSVIQGAFGNTIYF
clone size: .; J gene: TRBJ1-6; V gene: TRBV18; D gene: .; CDR3 DNA: TGTGCCAGCTCACCAACACAGGGAGCGGTCAATTCACCCCTCCACTTT; CDR3 protein: CASSPTQGAVNSPLHF
clone size: .; J gene: TRBJ1-5; V gene: TRBV19; D gene: .; CDR3 DNA: TGTGCCAGTAGTATACAAAAAAATCAGCCCCAGCATTTT; CDR3 protein: CASSIQKNQPQHF